These 10 T cell receptor beta chains were sequenced from one sample in a study of cytomegalovirus exposure and HLA in healthy donors. 13 Jbeta primers and 60 Vbeta primers were used for the PCR. Sequencing used immunoSEQ multiplex PCR; TCRdb keeps in-frame clones, though not all of them. Here the sample spans some 92,000 clones, approximately 79% being singletons. The sample comprised PBMCs. These receptors were taken from a man aged 30 to 45 in good health and CMV-seronegative.

The J gene is TRBJ2-7, the V gene TRBV7-9; TRBD1 might be the D (5 bases). The CDR3 contains 14 residues. The germline V gene encodes CDR1 SEHNR and CDR2 FQNEAQ (reference sequence). V lost 1 base to trimming and J lost 3 bases, with 10 bases between them. CDR3 nucleotide sequence: TGTGCCAGCAGCTTAGTCGACAGATTCTACGAGCAGTACTTC. This sequence encodes CASSLVDRFYEQYF.

The chain joins TRBV13 to TRBJ2-7; D might be TRBD1 (6 bases). CDR1 and CDR2 (germline): PRHDT, FYEKMQ (reference sequence). The CDR3 consists of 13 residues. V lost 0 bases and J 6 bases, leaving 9 bases between the germline ends. For the CDR3, the DNA is TGTGCCAGCAGCTTAGGGACAGGAGCCGAGCAGTACTTC. Translated, it gives CASSLGTGAEQYF.

This clone was seen only a few times. This chain links TRBV5-1 with TRBJ1-1, with a possible D match to TRBD1 (5 bases). The V end lost 0 bases, the J end lost 8 bases, and 11 bases lay between the germline ends. Germline CDR1 SGHRS, CDR2 YFSETQ. CDR3 length equals 13 residues. CDR3: CASSLAGVPEAFF. CDR3 DNA: TGCGCCAGCAGCTTGGCGGGGGTCCCGGAAGCTTTCTTT.

This chain joins TRBV6-1 and TRBJ1-2; D may be TRBD1 (5 bases). CDR3 length equals 12 residues. CDR1 is MNHNS and CDR2 is SASEGT in the germline V gene. V was shortened by 6 bases and J by 7 bases, with 12 bases between the two germline ends. CDR3 residues: CASSRAVGGYTF. In DNA form, the CDR3 reads TGTGCCAGCAGCAGGGCCGTCGGTGGCTACACCTTC.

This clone was observed a single time. The rearrangement links TRBV5-1 to TRBJ1-1; 9 bases map to TRBD1. The germline V gene has CDR1 SGHRS and CDR2 YFSETQ. J lost 7 bases, V lost 3 bases, and 16 bases had no gene match. The CDR3 has 17 amino acids. CDR3 nucleotide sequence: TGCGCCAGCAGCTGGGGGGGGACAGGGACACCGGCCATTGAAGCTTTCTTT. Its protein product is CASSWGGTGTPAIEAFF. The full variable domain, its missing parts supplied by reference TRBV5-1 and TRBJ1-1, is KAGVTQTPRYLIKTRGQQVTLSCSPISGHRSVSWYQQTPGQGLQFLFEYFSETQRNKGNFPGRFSGRQFSNSRSEMNVSTLELGDSALYLCASSWGGTGTPAIEAFFGQGTRLTVV.

The genes are TRBV2 and TRBJ1-1; D gene ambiguous. Between the trimmed V and J ends, which lost 3 bases and 0 bases, there was a span of 11 bases. The CDR3 consists of 15 residues. CDR1 SNHLY and CDR2 FYNNEI come from the germline V gene. The CDR3 DNA follows: TGTGCCAGCAGTGATTTGGGAGTAGTGAACACTGAAGCTTTCTTT. Its protein product is CASSDLGVVNTEAFF. Looking up the rest from reference TRBV2 and TRBJ1-1 gives the full variable domain: EPEVTQTPSHQVTQMGQEVILRCVPISNHLYFYWYRQILGQKVEFLVSFYNNEISEKSEIFDDQFSVERPDGSNFTLKIRSTKLEDSAMYFCASSDLGVVNTEAFFGQGTRLTVV.

The V gene is TRBV2, the J gene TRBJ1-3, with unresolved D. Trimming left V 4 bases short and J 0 bases short, with 10 bases between. The germline gives CDR1 SNHLY, CDR2 FYNNEI. The CDR3 totals 15 residues. The CDR3 DNA sequence: TGTGCCAGCAGTGCAGGCATTAGCTCTGGAAACACCATATATTTT. Protein product: CASSAGISSGNTIYF.

V usage is TRBV7-9 and J usage is TRBJ1-4; 11 bases match TRBD1. The CDR3 has 14 residues. Germline lookup yields CDR1 SEHNR and CDR2 FQNEAQ (reference sequence). The V and J ends lost 4 bases and 13 bases, in that order; junction bases with no gene match: 8. The CDR3 reads CASSSGTGGFRLFF. The CDR3 nucleotides read TGTGCCAGCAGCTCCGGGACAGGGGGATTTAGACTGTTTTTT.

The chain employs TRBV5-1 and TRBJ2-7; D remains unclear. The germline gives CDR1 SGHRS, CDR2 YFSETQ. There are 12 residues in the CDR3. V was trimmed by 5 bases and J by 6 bases, leaving 12 bases between them. Here the CDR3 reads CASSPGNSEQYF. CDR3 nucleotides: TGCGCCAGCAGTCCAGGAAACTCCGAGCAGTACTTC.

The CDR3 region is CAWIRGGINYGYTF. CDR3 coding DNA: TGTGCCTGGATCAGAGGGGGCATAAACTATGGCTACACCTTC. The genes are TRBV30 and TRBJ1-2; 7 bases fit TRBD1. The CDR3 loop spans 14 amino acids. Germline CDR1 GTSNPN, CDR2 SVGIG (reference sequence). V trimming: 4 bases; J trimming: 2 bases; junction bases outside the gene matches: 7.